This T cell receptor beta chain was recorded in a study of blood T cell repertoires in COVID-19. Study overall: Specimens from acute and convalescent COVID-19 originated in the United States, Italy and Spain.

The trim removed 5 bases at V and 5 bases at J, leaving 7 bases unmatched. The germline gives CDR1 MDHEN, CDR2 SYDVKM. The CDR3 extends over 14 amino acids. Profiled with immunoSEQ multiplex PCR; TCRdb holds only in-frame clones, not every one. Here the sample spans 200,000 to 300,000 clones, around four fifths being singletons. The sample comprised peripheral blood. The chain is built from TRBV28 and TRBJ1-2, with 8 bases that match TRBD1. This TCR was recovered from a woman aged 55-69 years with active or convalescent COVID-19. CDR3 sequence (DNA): TGTGCCAGCAGTCAACAGGGGGGGGTTTATGGCTACACCTTC. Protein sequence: CASSQQGGVYGYTF.